The clone carrying this T cell receptor (beta chain) came up a few times. No antigen is known for it. Oncomine TCR Beta short-read sequencing was applied to DNA from cultured CD4+ T cells. It was cultured CD4+ T cells from which genomic DNA was extracted. Each CDR3 protein gets one entry after TCRdb re-called the PCR reads with MiXCR. The data contain about 8,500 distinct CDR3 sequences, approximately 50% of them singletons. The treatment is: approximately 9-day PBMC culture with coronavirus spike peptide pools or control peptides (ViraFEST assay). On days 3 and 7, half the medium was swapped for fresh IL-2-containing medium. The record originates from a study of vaccination and CD4 T cells after COVID-19. V lost 3 bases and J lost 0, with 6 bases in between. Germline V CDR1 and CDR2: MNHEY, SMNVEV (reference sequence). CDR3 length: 13 amino acids.

The rearrangement links TRBV27 to TRBJ2-7; D is unclear. The sample taken for sequencing was CD4+ T cells from blood, cultured in vitro. The receptor was isolated from a human donor who had recovered from COVID-19. CDR3 nucleotide sequence: TGTGCCAGCAGTTTTTCAAACTCCTACGAGCAGTACTTC. Translation gives CASSFSNSYEQYF.